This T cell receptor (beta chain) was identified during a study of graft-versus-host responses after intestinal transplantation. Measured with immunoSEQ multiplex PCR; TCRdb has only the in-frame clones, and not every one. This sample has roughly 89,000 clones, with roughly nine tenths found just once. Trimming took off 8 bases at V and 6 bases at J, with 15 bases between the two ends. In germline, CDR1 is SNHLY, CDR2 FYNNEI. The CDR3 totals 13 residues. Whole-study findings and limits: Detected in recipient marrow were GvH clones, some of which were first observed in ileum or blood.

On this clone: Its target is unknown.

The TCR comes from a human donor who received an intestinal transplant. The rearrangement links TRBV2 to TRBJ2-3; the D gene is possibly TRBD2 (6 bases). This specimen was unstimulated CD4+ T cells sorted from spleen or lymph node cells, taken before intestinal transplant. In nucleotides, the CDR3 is TGTGCCAGCGGGACTTTTCGGACGGATACGCAGTATTTT. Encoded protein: CASGTFRTDTQYF.